The text below deals with one T cell receptor (beta chain). Per the germline V gene, CDR1 is SQVTM and CDR2 is ANQGSEA. Deletions cut 1 base from V and 1 base from J, with 7 bases between. This CDR3 region has 13 residues. Per the original data handling: Scientists estimated how many nucleated cells there were by amplifying reference gene primers. Sequencing was performed with immunoSEQ multiplex PCR; in TCRdb, only in-frame clones are kept and a portion is missing. V, J and clone size derive from that table, while D and trimming were established from the DNA sequence. Found here are 250,000 to 300,000 clones, around nine tenths of them singletons; the top ten hold roughly an eighth. This sample was included in a study of blood T cell repertoires in COVID-19. The wider study: Acute and convalescent COVID-19 specimens originated in the United States, Italy and Spain. PBMCs, B-cell-depleted T cells, or T cells were the source of the cDNA or gDNA that made up the material.

The source is a woman aged 60 to 75 with acute or convalescent COVID-19. The specimen was peripheral blood. V gene TRBV29-1 combines with J gene TRBJ1-1, with TRBD1 as a possible D gene (6 bases). This CDR3 is CSVEGQENTEAFF. The CDR3 region has the DNA TGCAGCGTTGAAGGACAGGAGAACACTGAAGCTTTCTTT.